Presented here are 26 T cell receptor beta chains from one specimen sequenced in a study of blood T cell repertoires in COVID-19. TCRdb's table, derived via immunoSEQ multiplex PCR, lists solely in-frame clones and lacks some. The sample includes over 150,000 clones, 80% of them seen just once. Sample: PBMCs or T cells enriched from blood (not recorded which). The receptors derive from an older woman who had recovered from COVID-19.

This sequence joins TRBV4-2 and TRBJ2-7; 11 positions agree with TRBD2. The CDR3 spans 15 residues. Trimming at V came to 6 bases and at J to 2 bases, leaving 6 bases not matched to a gene. The germline gives CDR1 LGHNA, CDR2 YNFKEQ. The CDR3 DNA follows: TGTGCCAGCAGGAATCTAGCGGGGGGCACCTACGAGCAGTACTTC. Its translation: CASRNLAGGTYEQYF.

The V gene is TRBV15, the J gene TRBJ1-6; D may be TRBD1 (5 bases). The V end was cut by 0 bases, the J end by 10 bases, with 10 bases between. Germline assignment: CDR1 LNHNV and CDR2 YYDKDF (reference sequence). CDR3 length equals 14 residues. CDR3 DNA sequence: TGTGCCACCAGCAGAGATCGGGGGATATCACCCCTCCACTTT. It is translated as CATSRDRGISPLHF.

This clone was counted once. This chain links TRBV6-2 or TRBV6-3 with TRBJ2-1, with 8 bases fitting TRBD2. The trim removed 6 bases at V and 4 bases at J, leaving 8 bases unmatched. This CDR3 has 15 residues. Per germline, CDR1 MNHEY and CDR2 SVGEGT. The DNA of the CDR3 is TGTGCCAGCAGCGCGGGGGGCCACATTTACAATGAGCAGTTCTTC. This translates into CASSAGGHIYNEQFF.

The chain links TRBV19 to TRBJ1-4; 7 nucleotides match TRBD1. The germline gives CDR1 LNHDA, CDR2 SQIVND (reference sequence). V shed 5 bases, J shed 8 bases, and the junction held 11 bases outside the gene matches. The CDR3 contains 15 residues. DNA for the CDR3: TGTGCCAGTAGTGACGGACAGGCCTTTTACGAAAAACTGTTTTTT. Its translation is CASSDGQAFYEKLFF.

The sample holds a few counts of this clone. The CDR3 loop reads CASSFAATGVYGYTF. Here the CDR3 DNA reads TGTGCCAGCAGTTTCGCCGCAACAGGGGTCTATGGCTACACCTTC. The V call is TRBV27, the J call TRBJ1-2; 7 bases fit TRBD1. V was pared by 3 bases and J by 4 bases, with 8 bases of the junction left unmatched. The CDR3 runs to 15 residues. Germline V gene lookup returns CDR1 MNHEY and CDR2 SMNVEV (reference sequence).

For the CDR3, the DNA is TGTGCCACCAGCAGAGATTCCCAGGCAGGAGAGACCCAGTACTTC. As protein: CATSRDSQAGETQYF. J is TRBJ2-5 and V is TRBV15; D not certain. The CDR3 is 15 amino acids. Trimming took 0 bases from V and 4 from J, leaving 12 bases between them. The germline V gene has CDR1 LNHNV and CDR2 YYDKDF (reference sequence).

This clone was found once. J is TRBJ2-2 and V is TRBV21-1; the table gives TRBD2 as D, unverified against the DNA. TRBV21-1 is termed a pseudogene. The CDR3 extends over 15 amino acids. The CDR3 DNA reads TGTGCCAGCAGCAAAGAACCCGGGAACACCGGGGAGCTGTTTTTT. Protein product: CASSKEPGNTGELFF.

This clone appeared a single time. This chain links TRBV5-4 with TRBJ2-3; perhaps TRBD2 as D (5 bases). The ends were cut back, 4 bases at V and 4 bases at J, with 13 bases in the middle. There are 14 residues in the CDR3. Looked up from germline, CDR1 is SGHNT and CDR2 is YYREEE (reference sequence). CDR3 region: CASSLLERADTQYF. The CDR3 DNA is TGTGCCAGCAGCCTACTGGAGAGGGCAGATACGCAGTATTTT.

For this clone: At the DNA level, this CDR3 is encoded by other sequences in the same sample as well. The gene calls are TRBV29-1 and TRBJ2-1; D call uncertain. In germline, CDR1 is SQVTM, CDR2 ANQGSEA. Trimming left V 4 bases short and J 0 bases short, with 7 bases between. The CDR3 spans 13 residues. In DNA, the CDR3 is TGCAGCGTTGTTGCCAGCTCCTACAATGAGCAGTTCTTC. Translation gives CSVVASSYNEQFF.

The rearrangement uses TRBV5-1 and TRBJ2-3; the D is unclear. V lost 3 bases to trimming and J lost 2 bases, with 16 bases between them. The CDR3 length is 16 residues. Germline V gives CDR1 SGHRS, CDR2 YFSETQ. The CDR3 reads CASSSGTVSNTDTQYF. The CDR3 coding sequence is TGCGCCAGCAGCTCCGGTACAGTATCTAACACAGATACGCAGTATTTT.

The rearrangement uses TRBV7-2 and TRBJ1-6; 7 positions agree with TRBD1. Germline assignment: CDR1 SGHTA and CDR2 FQGNSA. With V trimmed by 5 bases and J by 7 bases, 5 bases remained unmatched. CDR3 length: 14 residues. Here the CDR3 reads CASSPDRSNSPLHF. The CDR3 coding sequence is TGTGCCAGCAGCCCGGACAGGTCGAATTCACCCCTCCACTTT. The full variable domain, rest sourced from reference TRBV7-2 and TRBJ1-6, is GAGVSQSPSNKVTEKGKDVELRCDPISGHTALYWYRQSLGQGLEFLIYFQGNSAPDKSGLPSDRFSAERTGGSVSTLTIQRTQQEDSAVYLCASSPDRSNSPLHFGNGTRLTVT.

J is TRBJ2-6 and V is TRBV25-1, with 7 bases matching TRBD2. The CDR3 contains 15 residues. The germline CDR1 and CDR2 sequences are MGHDK and SYGVNS. V shed 6 bases, J shed 0 bases, and the junction held 2 bases outside the gene matches. The CDR3 region has the DNA TGTGCCAGCAGCCCGGGGGGCTCTGGGGCCAACGTCCTGACTTTC. This gives the protein CASSPGGSGANVLTF.

The chain is built from TRBV14 and TRBJ2-1; TRBD2 agrees at 8 bases. The J segment lost 7 bases and the V segment lost 4 bases, leaving 9 bases of the junction unmatched. CDR1 and CDR2 from the germline V gene are SGHDN and FVKESK. This CDR3 is built from 15 residues. The CDR3 here is CASSPGRGGLNEQFF. CDR3 nucleotide sequence: TGTGCCAGCAGCCCGGGTCGGGGGGGGTTGAATGAGCAGTTCTTC.

The chain has TRBV10-3 and TRBJ2-7; D perhaps matches TRBD2 (7 bases). Germline assignment: CDR1 ENHRY and CDR2 SYGVKD. This CDR3 region has 14 residues. The germline V and J ends were trimmed by 7 bases and 5 bases, with 18 bases remaining between them. DNA of the CDR3: TGTGCCATCATGAGGGAGGGGGGCATCCACGAGCAGTACTTC. The encoded protein is CAIMREGGIHEQYF.

The CDR3 nucleotides read TGTGCCAGCAGCCAAGGGCAGCAGGGTCTTCAGCCCCAGCATTTT. Translating gives CASSQGQQGLQPQHF. The V call is TRBV4-2, the J call TRBJ1-5, with D perhaps matching TRBD1 (5 bases). From germline, CDR1 is LGHNA and CDR2 YNFKEQ. With 1 base removed from V and 6 bases from J, the gap between germline ends came to 13 bases. The CDR3 runs 15 residues.

The rearrangement joins TRBV5-5 to TRBJ2-3, with 9 bases matching TRBD2. J lost 3 bases, V lost 4 bases, and 12 bases had no gene match. Germline V CDR1 and CDR2: SGHKS, YYEKEE (reference sequence). The CDR3 sequence is 17 residues long. The CDR3 DNA follows: TGTGCCAGCAGCCTGAAGGCGGCTAGCGGGGCGACAGATACGCAGTATTTT. It yields the protein CASSLKAASGATDTQYF.

The chain carries TRBV5-1 and TRBJ2-7; 9 bases map to TRBD1. This CDR3 has 14 amino acids. The trim removed 3 bases at V and 4 bases at J, leaving 5 bases unmatched. Germline V gene lookup returns CDR1 SGHRS and CDR2 YFSETQ. The CDR3 here is CASSYGQGLYEQYF. Here the CDR3 DNA reads TGCGCCAGCAGCTACGGACAGGGGTTATACGAGCAGTACTTC.

The genes are TRBV3-1 (or the pseudogene TRBV3-2) and TRBJ2-5; a possible D gene is TRBD2 (5 bases). The CDR3 has 14 residues. V lost 4 bases and J 0 bases, leaving 9 bases between the germline ends. Germline V gene data show CDR1 as LGHDT and CDR2 as YNNKEL (reference sequence). The CDR3: CASSLSDYQETQYF. In DNA, the CDR3 is TGTGCCAGCAGCCTTTCGGACTACCAAGAGACCCAGTACTTC.

The V gene is TRBV18, the J gene TRBJ1-4; perhaps TRBD1 as D (5 bases). Per germline, CDR1 KGHSH and CDR2 LQKENI. The CDR3 totals 15 residues. Deletions cut 0 bases from V and 4 bases from J, with 9 bases between. The CDR3, as DNA: TGTGCCAGCTCACCACCAGGTCAGGGTAATGAAAAACTGTTTTTT. Translation gives CASSPPGQGNEKLFF.

The V call is TRBV27, the J call TRBJ2-7; 9 nucleotides match TRBD1. CDR1 is MNHEY and CDR2 is SMNVEV in the germline V gene (reference sequence). Losses at the gene ends were 3 bases for V and 3 bases for J; bases not matched to a gene: 6. CDR3 length: 15 residues. This CDR3 reads CASSFPGTGLYEQYF. The CDR3, as DNA: TGTGCCAGCAGTTTCCCCGGGACAGGGCTCTACGAGCAGTACTTC.

The chain couples TRBV10-2 to TRBJ1-5, with D possibly TRBD1 on 5 matching bases. This CDR3 is 14 amino acids long. Per germline, CDR1 WSHSY and CDR2 SAAADI. Trimming removed 0 bases from V and 2 bases from J, with 5 bases in between. The CDR3 loop reads CASSESTGNQPQHF. Here the CDR3 DNA reads TGCGCCAGCAGTGAGTCGACAGGCAATCAGCCCCAGCATTTT.

The chain carries TRBV19 and TRBJ1-6; TRBD1 agrees at 9 bases. Trimming at V came to 10 bases and at J to 6 bases, leaving 13 bases not matched to a gene. The CDR3 sequence is 16 residues long. Germline V CDR1 and CDR2: LNHDA, SQIVND (reference sequence). The CDR3 protein is CATQRAPGQGNSPLHF. The CDR3, as DNA: TGTGCCACCCAGAGAGCACCGGGACAGGGTAATTCACCCCTCCACTTT.

The rearrangement joins TRBV27 to TRBJ1-4; maybe TRBD1 (6 bases). V was clipped by 7 bases and J by 14 bases, with 17 bases between them. Germline V gene data show CDR1 as MNHEY and CDR2 as SMNVEV (reference sequence). The CDR3 totals 12 residues. CDR3 sequence (DNA): TGTGCCAGCAAAAATAAAGGGGGTACCCTGTTTTTT. Amino acids: CASKNKGGTLFF.

The rearrangement joins TRBV6-5 to TRBJ2-3; D is possibly TRBD2 (5 bases). From germline, CDR1 is MNHEY and CDR2 SVGAGI. Trimming took off 2 bases at V and 1 base at J, with 7 bases between the two ends. The CDR3 covers 14 residues. The CDR3 region is CASSYLGGTDTQYF. The CDR3 DNA is TGTGCCAGCAGTTACCTCGGGGGCACAGATACGCAGTATTTT.

This sequence joins TRBV25-1 and TRBJ1-1; D is possibly TRBD1 (6 bases). Per the germline V gene, CDR1 is MGHDK and CDR2 is SYGVNS. The CDR3 is 15 residues long. V was pared by 5 bases and J by 0 bases, with 13 bases between. Written as DNA, the CDR3 is TGTGCCAGCAGTCCTAGACAGGCGATGAACACTGAAGCTTTCTTT. Protein sequence: CASSPRQAMNTEAFF.

DNA of the CDR3: TGCGCCAGCAGTGAAGGACAGGCATCGACAGATACGCAGTATTTT. Translated: CASSEGQASTDTQYF. This chain links TRBV10-1 with TRBJ2-3; TRBD1 agrees at 7 bases. J lost 3 bases, V lost 3 bases, and 6 bases had no gene match. Looked up from germline, CDR1 is WNHNN and CDR2 is SYGVQD (reference sequence). This CDR3 spans 15 amino acids.